This T cell receptor beta chain is from a study of T cells in Graves' hyperthyroidism and ophthalmopathy. Study-wide results and limits: A model of 13 V-J features distinguished ophthalmopathy from stable hyperthyroidism.

Germline CDR1 reads SGDLS; CDR2 reads YYNGEE. CDR3 length equals 20 residues. Trimming removed 4 bases at V and 0 bases at J, with 28 bases between. Each patient was aged 18 to 65 and had newly diagnosed hyperthyroidism of under 2 months' duration. Each 10 ml fresh peripheral blood draw supplied the PBMCs. Details on this clonotype: Antigen specificity is unknown.

The CDR3 regions of TCR beta were amplified from RNA transcripts. The study used the HTBI primer set for a first-round RT-PCR of the TCR CDR3. A single record per CDR3 protein comes from TCRdb applying MiXCR to the multiplex PCR reads. The table includes about 680,000 distinct CDR3 sequences, around 40% detected once. The rearrangement links TRBV9 to TRBJ1-1; no reliable D call. This clonotype originated in a woman in her thirties or forties with Graves' hyperthyroidism. The sample taken for sequencing was blood. CDR3: CASSQDFFTGFPFMNTEAFF. CDR3 nucleotides: TGTGCCAGCAGCCAAGATTTCTTCACGGGGTTCCCATTCATGAACACTGAAGCTTTCTTT.